This T cell receptor (beta chain) was profiled in a study of CD8 T cells in Susac syndrome. Germline V gives CDR1 MGHDK, CDR2 SYGVNS. Trimming cost V 1 base and J 0 bases, with 3 bases left between them. This CDR3 region has 13 residues. The authors reverse transcribed roughly 0.5 to 1 ug RNA with random hexamers. TCRdb re-called the immunoSEQ multiplex PCR reads through MiXCR, storing one row per CDR3 protein. The sample comprises 250,000 to 350,000 distinct CDR3 sequences, 70% to 90% of which are singletons, and approximately 0.11% rests with the top ten. The chain carries TRBV25-1 and TRBJ1-1; D remains unclear. The receptor was derived from a human donor with multiple sclerosis. Sequenced material: CD8+ T cells from PBMCs. Here the CDR3 reads CASSESVNTEAFF. The CDR3 nucleotides are TGTGCCAGCAGTGAATCAGTGAACACTGAAGCTTTCTTT.